A selection of T cell receptor beta chains follows, all from one sample in a study of tacrolimus-resistant gene-edited T cells for transplant recipients. Only in-frame clones appear in the TCRdb table, and some are missing; sequencing was by immunoSEQ multiplex PCR. The data hold 660 or so clones, with 46% observed a single time. Specimen: a CMV-specific product grown in culture. These receptors all stem from a human donor in good health, a blood donor. CDR3s include the opening cysteine and the closing phenylalanine or tryptophan. Fields, in order: CDR3 length, V gene, clone size, D gene, J gene, CDR3 protein, CDR3 DNA. The D gene is left open where the match is weak. Part of the rows lack a size; the others show once, few, many or a class for expanded clones.

>16|TRBV4-3|large|.|TRBJ1-3
CASSQDARQGGNTIYF
TGCGCCAGCAGCCAAGATGCCAGGCAAGGTGGAAACACCATATATTTT
>17|TRBV19|.|.|TRBJ1-5
CASSIVSWGGGNQPQHF
TGTGCCAGTAGTATAGTATCGTGGGGTGGAGGCAATCAGCCCCAGCATTTT
>14|TRBV2|few|.|TRBJ1-4
CASRDTSRSEKLFF
TGTGCCAGCAGGGACACCTCTCGGAGCGAAAAACTGTTTTTT
>17|TRBV5-4|.|.|TRBJ1-1
CASSSQGRMILNTEAFF
TGTGCCAGCAGCTCCCAGGGGAGGATGATTCTGAACACTGAAGCTTTCTTT
>11|TRBV12-3/TRBV12-4|medium-sized|.|TRBJ2-5
CASSLQETQYF
TGTGCCAGCAGTTTACAAGAGACCCAGTACTTC
>15|TRBV14|few|.|TRBJ1-4
CASSPYERGSEKLFF
TGTGCCAGCAGCCCTTATGAGAGAGGAAGTGAAAAACTGTTTTTT
>12|TRBV11-3|few|.|TRBJ2-5
CASSLGQETQYF
TGTGCCAGCAGCTTAGGGCAAGAGACCCAGTACTTC
>13|TRBV19|.|.|TRBJ2-1
CATQGGLNNEQFF
TGTGCCACCCAAGGGGGGCTAAACAATGAGCAGTTCTTC
>14|TRBV6-5|.|.|TRBJ1-2
CATNQGRGSYGYTF
TGTGCCACGAACCAAGGGAGAGGGTCCTATGGCTACACCTTC
>16|TRBV7-6|.|.|TRBJ2-6
CASSNRRGSGANVLTF
TGTGCCAGCAGTAACCGGAGGGGGAGTGGGGCCAACGTCCTGACTTTC
>11|TRBV5-1|medium-sized|.|TRBJ2-1
CASSGDNEQFF
TGCGCCAGCAGCGGCGACAATGAGCAGTTCTTC
>16|TRBV15|few|.|TRBJ1-6
CATSRELGRGKVPLHF
TGTGCCACCAGCAGAGAGTTGGGCAGGGGAAAGGTACCCCTCCACTTT
>13|TRBV7-3|few|.|TRBJ2-5
CASSPHYLETQYF
TGTGCCAGCAGCCCCCATTATCTAGAGACCCAGTACTTC